This paragraph covers one TCR beta chain sequence. Assay: immunoSEQ multiplex PCR; the TCRdb copy retains only in-frame clones and omits some. The data show roughly 180,000 clones, roughly nine tenths seen once. This sample stems from a study of blood T cell repertoires in COVID-19. Losses at the gene ends were 5 bases for V and 0 bases for J; bases not matched to a gene: 10. Germline V gene data show CDR1 as LGHDT and CDR2 as YNNKEL (reference sequence). This CDR3 spans 18 amino acids. The V and J genes are TRBV3-1 (or the pseudogene TRBV3-2) and TRBJ2-6; 7 bases match TRBD1. The sequence was obtained from a woman aged 25 to 39 with active or convalescent COVID-19. The material sequenced was peripheral blood. Written as DNA, the CDR3 is TGTGCCAGCAGCTCAAGGCCGGGACAGCTCTCTGGGGCCAACGTCCTGACTTTC. Protein sequence: CASSSRPGQLSGANVLTF.